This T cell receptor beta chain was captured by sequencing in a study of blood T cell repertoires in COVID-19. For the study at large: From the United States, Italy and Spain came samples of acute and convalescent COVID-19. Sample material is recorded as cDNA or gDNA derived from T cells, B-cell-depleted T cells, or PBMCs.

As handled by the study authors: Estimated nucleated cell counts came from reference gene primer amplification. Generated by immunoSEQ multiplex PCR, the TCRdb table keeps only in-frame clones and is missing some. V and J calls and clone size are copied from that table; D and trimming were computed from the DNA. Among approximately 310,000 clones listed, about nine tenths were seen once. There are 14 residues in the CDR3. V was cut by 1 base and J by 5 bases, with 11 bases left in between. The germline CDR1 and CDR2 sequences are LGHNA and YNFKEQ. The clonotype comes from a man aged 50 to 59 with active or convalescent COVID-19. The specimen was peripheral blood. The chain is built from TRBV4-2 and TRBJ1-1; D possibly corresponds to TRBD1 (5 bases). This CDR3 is CASSQVQAGTEAFF. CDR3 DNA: TGTGCCAGCAGCCAAGTTCAGGCAGGGACTGAAGCTTTCTTT.